In this sample, the clone carrying this TCR beta chain turned up many times. Antigen unknown. TCRdb reprocessed the reads with MiXCR, giving one entry per CDR3 protein. The sample consists of about 920,000 distinct CDR3 sequences, approximately 32% of them appearing once. The germline CDR1 and CDR2 sequences are MNHEY and SVGAGI. The V and J ends lost 0 bases and 4 bases respectively, with 12 bases between them. The CDR3 length is 15 residues. The record originates from a study of T cell repertoires in cytomegalovirus infection. Study-level findings and limits: Accumulated public TCR beta family frequency recognized individuals carrying CMV together with the relevant HLA.

The sequencing here drew on cultured CD8+ T cells from PBMCs, taken from culture after CMV antigen stimulation. The chain couples TRBV6-5 to TRBJ1-1; possibly TRBD1 for D (5 bases). This TCR was recovered from a human donor in good health (CMV status not recorded). Some clones in this sample may be carry-over from other donors' samples. CDR3 sequence: CASSYSPGPGTEAFF. The CDR3, as DNA: TGTGCCAGCAGTTACTCGCCGGGGCCGGGCACTGAAGCTTTCTTT.